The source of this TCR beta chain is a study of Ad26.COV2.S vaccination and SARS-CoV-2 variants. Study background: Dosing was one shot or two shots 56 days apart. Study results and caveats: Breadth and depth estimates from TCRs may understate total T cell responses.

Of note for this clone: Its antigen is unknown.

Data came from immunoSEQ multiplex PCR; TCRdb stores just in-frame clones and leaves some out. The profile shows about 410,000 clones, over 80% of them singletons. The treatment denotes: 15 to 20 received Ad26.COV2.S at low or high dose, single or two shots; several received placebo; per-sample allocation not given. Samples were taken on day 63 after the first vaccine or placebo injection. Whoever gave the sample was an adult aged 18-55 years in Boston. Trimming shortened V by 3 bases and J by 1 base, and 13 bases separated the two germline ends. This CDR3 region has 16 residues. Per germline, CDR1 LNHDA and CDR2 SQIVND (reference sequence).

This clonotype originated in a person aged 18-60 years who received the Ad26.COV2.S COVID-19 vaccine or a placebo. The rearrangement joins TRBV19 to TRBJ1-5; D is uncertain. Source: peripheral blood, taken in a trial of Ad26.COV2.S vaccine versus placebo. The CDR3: CASSISGYESNQPQHF. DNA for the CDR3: TGTGCCAGTAGTATTTCCGGTTACGAAAGCAATCAGCCCCAGCATTTT.